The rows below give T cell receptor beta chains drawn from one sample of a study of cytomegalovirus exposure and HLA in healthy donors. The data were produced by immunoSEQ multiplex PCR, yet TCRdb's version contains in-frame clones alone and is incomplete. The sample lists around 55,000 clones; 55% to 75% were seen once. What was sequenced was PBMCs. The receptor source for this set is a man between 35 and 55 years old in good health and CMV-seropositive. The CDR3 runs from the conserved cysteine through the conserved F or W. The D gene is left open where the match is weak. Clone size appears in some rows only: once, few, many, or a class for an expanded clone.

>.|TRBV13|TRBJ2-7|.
TGTGCCAGCAGCTTAGCGGGGGGCTCCTCCGAGCAGTACTTC
CASSLAGGSSEQYF
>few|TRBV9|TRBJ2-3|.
TGTGCCAGCAGCGAGGGACTTTTAAGAGTAGATACGCAGTATTTT
CASSEGLLRVDTQYF
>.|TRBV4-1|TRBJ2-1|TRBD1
TGCGCCAGCAGCCAACTCGTGGGACAGGACAATGAGCAGTTCTTC
CASSQLVGQDNEQFF
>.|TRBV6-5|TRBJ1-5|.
TGTGCCAGCAGTTACTCGCTGGCTCAGCCCCAGCATTTT
CASSYSLAQPQHF
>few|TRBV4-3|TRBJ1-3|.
TGCGCCAGCAGCGAGAGAGCTGGAAACACCATATATTTT
CASSERAGNTIYF
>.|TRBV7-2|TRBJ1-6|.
TGTGCCAGCAGATCCCCCGTTTTAGTTCCGAATCGCTCACCCCTCCACTTT
CASRSPVLVPNRSPLHF
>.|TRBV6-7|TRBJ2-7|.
TGTGCCAGCAGTCATCTATCTGGCAGAGACACCTACGAGCAGTACTTC
CASSHLSGRDTYEQYF
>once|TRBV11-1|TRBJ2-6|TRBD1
TGTGCCAGCAGCTCCGGACAGGCTGGGGCCAACGTCCTGACTTTC
CASSSGQAGANVLTF
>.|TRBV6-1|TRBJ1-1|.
TGTGCCAGCAGTGAAAGAGAAGTCACTGAAGCTTTCTTT
CASSEREVTEAFF
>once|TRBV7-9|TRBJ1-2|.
TGTGCCAGCAGCCCCCCGATAATACGGGTGGGCTACACCTTC
CASSPPIIRVGYTF
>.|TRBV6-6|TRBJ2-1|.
TGTGCCAGCAGTTACGCGGTAAATGAGCAGTTCTTC
CASSYAVNEQFF
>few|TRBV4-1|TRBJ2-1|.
TGCGCCAGCAGCCAGTCCCGAGGGGGAGCTGAGCAGTTCTTC
CASSQSRGGAEQFF
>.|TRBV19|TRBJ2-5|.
TGTGCCAGTAGTATAGACAGAAGACAAGAGACCCAGTACTTC
CASSIDRRQETQYF
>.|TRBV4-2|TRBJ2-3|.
TGTGCCAGCAGCCAAGTACTCGAAGATACGCAGTATTTT
CASSQVLEDTQYF
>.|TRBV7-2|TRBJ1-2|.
TGTGCCAGCAGCTTTACGACGGGAAACTATGGCTACACCTTC
CASSFTTGNYGYTF
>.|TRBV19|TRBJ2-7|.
TGTGCCAGTAGTATAGGGCCCCTAGGGGGATACGAGCAGTACTTC
CASSIGPLGGYEQYF
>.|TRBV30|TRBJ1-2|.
TGTGCCTGGAGTGCCGGACGGGATTATGGCTACACCTTC
CAWSAGRDYGYTF
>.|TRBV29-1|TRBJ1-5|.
TGCAGCGTTGTGGTCAGGGCAGATCAGCCCCAGCATTTT
CSVVVRADQPQHF